The clone carrying this TCR beta chain turned up a few times. Antigen: not known. This sample is part of a study of beta chain features in type 1 diabetes. Of the isolated RNA, all was reverse transcribed, and so the sequenced material was expressed TCRB transcripts. The method was immunoSEQ multiplex PCR; TCRdb's version includes in-frame clones alone and lacks a portion of them. Counted here are roughly 450,000 clones, roughly 11% occurring once; the ten biggest clones make up about 0.042%. The study, taken as a whole, reports: Patients and controls would share equally any PCR tilt toward shorter templates. For type 1 diabetes patients, VDJ junctions showed fewer insertions and more deletions. Shorter TCRB CDR3s, moderately but significantly so, were found in Type 1 diabetes patients in all four CD4+ subsets. cDNA-based sequencing might over-represent cells highly expressing TCR.

Trimming took off 1 base at V and 0 bases at J, with 11 bases between the two ends. Looked up from germline, CDR1 is SGHNT and CDR2 is YYREEE (reference sequence). The CDR3 has 16 amino acids. The sequenced sample consisted of naive CD4+ T cells from blood. This TCR came from a woman younger than 35 in good health. This chain joins TRBV5-4 and TRBJ2-1, with D maybe TRBD1 (6 bases). Here the CDR3 reads CASSLPQGLSYNEQFF. The CDR3 DNA reads TGTGCCAGCAGCTTGCCACAGGGCCTCTCCTACAATGAGCAGTTCTTC.